This T cell receptor beta chain was documented in a study of CD8 T cells in Susac syndrome. The CDR3 totals 13 residues. V was shortened by 5 bases and J by 0 bases, with 5 bases between the two germline ends. CDR1 and CDR2 (germline): SQVTM, ANQGSEA. Random-hexamer reverse transcription was applied to roughly 0.5 to 1 ug RNA. TCRdb passed the immunoSEQ multiplex PCR reads through MiXCR, listing each CDR3 protein once. The table has some 100,000 distinct CDR3 sequences, roughly 91% seen once. The authors sequenced TCR beta from blood CD8+ and CD4+ T cells. Sequenced: CD4+ T cells from PBMCs. The TCR sequence derives from a human donor in good health. The rearrangement links TRBV29-1 to TRBJ2-6; D gene ambiguous. The CDR3 sequence is CSVSSSGANVLTF. DNA of the CDR3: TGCAGCGTTTCGAGCTCTGGGGCCAACGTCCTGACTTTC.